The rows below give T cell receptor beta chains drawn from one sample of a study of response to subunit inactivated influenza vaccine. Via MiXCR, TCRdb re-called the RT-PCR reads, giving one row per CDR3 protein. The sample has 500,000 to 550,000 distinct CDR3 sequences, around a quarter seen once. The sample was also reused in another study, on T cells expressing NK-cell markers.

The sample in question was CD4+ T cells sorted from PBMCs, obtained approximately 13 days after vaccination. Source of these receptors: a man aged 50 to 59 who received an inactivated influenza vaccine. Both conserved end residues are part of each CDR3. A D gene is named only where the DNA matches it firmly. Expanded clones are given a class, and other clones once, few, many or no size at all.

TRBD2,TRBV7-2,many,TRBJ2-3,TGTGCCAGCAGCCTAACTAGCGGGGGAGGGGATACGCAGTATTTT,CASSLTSGGGDTQYF
.,TRBV12-3/TRBV12-4,few,TRBJ2-7,TGTGCCAGCAGTTCCAGACCGGGTGGCCCCTACGAGCAGTACTTC,CASSSRPGGPYEQYF
TRBD2,TRBV7-8,few,TRBJ2-1,TGTGCCAGCAGCTTAGCGCAACTAGCGGGGGTCTCGAGCTCCTACAATGAGCAGTTCTTC,CASSLAQLAGVSSSYNEQFF
.,TRBV29-1,many,TRBJ1-1,TGCAGCGTTGGAAGGGGCACTGAAGCTTTCTTT,CSVGRGTEAFF
.,TRBV7-2,.,TRBJ1-3,TGTGCCAGCAGTCCCCCCCGGACAGTGGGAAACACCATATATTTT,CASSPPRTVGNTIYF
.,TRBV20-1,.,TRBJ2-3,TGCAGTGCCCGAGGGAGCGGGCCCACGTACACAGATACGCAGTATTTT,CSARGSGPTYTDTQYF
.,TRBV19,.,TRBJ2-7,TGTGCCAGTAGTGACAGAACCTACGAGCAGTACTTC,CASSDRTYEQYF
.,TRBV7-2,.,TRBJ2-2,TGTGCCAGCAGCTTAGATTTGCCACCCTGGACCGGGGAGCTGTTTTTT,CASSLDLPPWTGELFF
.,TRBV20-1,few,TRBJ2-4,TGCAGTGCTCCAACGGGGGCGGAGGCCAAAAACATTCAGTACTTC,CSAPTGAEAKNIQYF
.,TRBV12-3/TRBV12-4,few,TRBJ1-2,TGTGCCAGCGCGCCCGGCGTCGGCGGCTACACCTTC,CASAPGVGGYTF
TRBD2,TRBV7-2,.,TRBJ2-7,TGTGCCAGCAGCTTAGATCCGGGGGGTTCTTACGAGCAGTACTTC,CASSLDPGGSYEQYF
.,TRBV7-9,few,TRBJ2-4,TGTGCCAGCAGCTTAGATTCAGGGGGGGACATTCAGTACTTC,CASSLDSGGDIQYF
.,TRBV27,.,TRBJ2-7,TGTGCCAGCAGTTTATGGGGACAACTAAGCACCTACGAGCAGTACTTC,CASSLWGQLSTYEQYF